This entry concerns a single TCR beta chain. Using immunoSEQ multiplex PCR, the repertoire was profiled, and TCRdb retains in-frame clones only, with some absent. The table lists roughly 30,000 clones, around 90% of them singletons. The data derive from a study of T cell changes during pregnancy in multiple sclerosis. The material sequenced was CD4+ T cells from peripheral blood mononuclear cells, taken in the first trimester of pregnancy. The sequence was obtained from a female donor in good health, enrolled as a control in a pregnancy study.

CDR3 in amino acids: CASSPRGGYNSGANVLTF. The CDR3 DNA follows: TGTGCCAGCTCACCACGCGGGGGATATAACTCTGGGGCCAACGTCCTGACTTTC. The rearrangement uses TRBV18 and TRBJ2-6, with 7 bases that match TRBD2. The V and J ends lost 1 base and 0 bases, in that order; junction bases with no gene match: 6. The CDR3 extends over 18 amino acids. Germline CDR1 and CDR2: KGHSH and LQKENI.